This T cell receptor (beta chain) was captured in a study of high-grade serous ovarian cancer treatment subgroups. Study outcomes and limitations: CDR1 and CDR2 were left unanalyzed; analyses focused on CDR3. Tumors within one patient showed repertoire similarity of about 0.11 to 0.79.

The CDR3 totals 16 residues. Germline assignment: CDR1 MNHEY and CDR2 SVGAGI. V lost 0 bases to trimming and J lost 11 bases, with 19 bases between them. Tumor tissue was taken before any definitive surgery or chemotherapy was given. As regards this clone: Its matching antigen is unknown.

Produced via immunoSEQ multiplex PCR; TCRdb's table is partial and in-frame only. The sample has 2,500 or so clones; about 75% are singletons. The specimen sequenced was tumor tissue. This sequence was found in a human donor with high-grade serous ovarian cancer. This rearrangement joins TRBV6-5 to TRBJ1-4; possible D gene TRBD1, 5 bases. This CDR3 is CASSYSRDLLRRKLFF. For the CDR3, the DNA is TGTGCCAGCAGTTACTCCCGGGACCTTTTAAGGAGGAAACTGTTTTTT.